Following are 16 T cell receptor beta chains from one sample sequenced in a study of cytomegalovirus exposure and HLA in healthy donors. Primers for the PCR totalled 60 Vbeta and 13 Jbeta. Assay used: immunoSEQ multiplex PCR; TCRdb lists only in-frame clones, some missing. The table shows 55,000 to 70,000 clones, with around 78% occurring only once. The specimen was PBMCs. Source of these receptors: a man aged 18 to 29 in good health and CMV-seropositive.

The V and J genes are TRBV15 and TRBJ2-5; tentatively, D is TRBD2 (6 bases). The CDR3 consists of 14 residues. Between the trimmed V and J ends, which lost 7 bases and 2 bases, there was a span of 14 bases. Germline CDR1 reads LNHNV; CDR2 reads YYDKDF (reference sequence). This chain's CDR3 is CATNSGEGQETQYF. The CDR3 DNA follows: TGTGCCACCAATTCGGGAGAAGGGCAAGAGACCCAGTACTTC.

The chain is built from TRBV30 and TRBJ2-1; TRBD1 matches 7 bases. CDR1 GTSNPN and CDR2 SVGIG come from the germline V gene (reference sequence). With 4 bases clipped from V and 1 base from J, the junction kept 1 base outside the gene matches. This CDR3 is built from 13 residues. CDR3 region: CAWKDRSYNEQFF. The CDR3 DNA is TGTGCCTGGAAGGACAGGTCCTACAATGAGCAGTTCTTC.

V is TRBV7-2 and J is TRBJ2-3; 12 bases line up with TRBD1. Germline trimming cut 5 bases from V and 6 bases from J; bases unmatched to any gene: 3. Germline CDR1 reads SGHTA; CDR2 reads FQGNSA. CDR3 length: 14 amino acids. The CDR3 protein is CASSPGTGGDTQYF. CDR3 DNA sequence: TGTGCCAGCAGCCCTGGGACAGGGGGCGATACGCAGTATTTT.

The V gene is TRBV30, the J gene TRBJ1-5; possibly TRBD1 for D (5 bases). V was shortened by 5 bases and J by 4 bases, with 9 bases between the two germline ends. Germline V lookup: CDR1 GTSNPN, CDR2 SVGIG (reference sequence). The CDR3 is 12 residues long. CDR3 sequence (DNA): TGTGCCTGGTCCCGGGGGAATCAGCCCCAGCATTTT. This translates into CAWSRGNQPQHF.

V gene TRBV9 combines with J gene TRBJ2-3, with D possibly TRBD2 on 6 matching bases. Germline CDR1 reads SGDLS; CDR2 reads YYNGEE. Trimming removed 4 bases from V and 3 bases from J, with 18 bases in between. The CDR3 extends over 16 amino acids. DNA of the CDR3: TGTGCCAGCAGCCCCCTTTTGCGGGGCGCGACAGATACGCAGTATTTT. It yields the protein CASSPLLRGATDTQYF.

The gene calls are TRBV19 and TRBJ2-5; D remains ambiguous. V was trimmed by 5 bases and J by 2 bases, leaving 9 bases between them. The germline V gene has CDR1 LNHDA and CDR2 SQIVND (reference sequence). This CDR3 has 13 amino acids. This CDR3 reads CASSGPGQETQYF. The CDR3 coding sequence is TGTGCCAGTAGTGGGCCAGGACAAGAGACCCAGTACTTC. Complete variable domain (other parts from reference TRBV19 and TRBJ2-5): DGGITQSPKYLFRKEGQNVTLSCEQNLNHDAMYWYRQDPGQGLRLIYYSQIVNDFQKGDIAEGYSVSREKKESFPLTVTSAQKNPTAFYLCASSGPGQETQYFGPGTRLLVL.

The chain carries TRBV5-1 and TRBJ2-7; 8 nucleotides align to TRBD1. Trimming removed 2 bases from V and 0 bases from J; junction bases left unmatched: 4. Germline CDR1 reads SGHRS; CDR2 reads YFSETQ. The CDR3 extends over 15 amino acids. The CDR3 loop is CASSFNRGSSYEQYF. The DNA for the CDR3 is TGCGCCAGCAGCTTCAACAGGGGGAGCTCCTACGAGCAGTACTTC.

CDR3 nucleotides: TGTGCCTGGCACCGGGACAGTTTGAACACTGAAGCTTTCTTT. Translated: CAWHRDSLNTEAFF. The rearrangement joins TRBV30 to TRBJ1-1, with 7 bases aligning to TRBD1. The CDR3 is 14 residues long. The V gene's germline CDR1 is GTSNPN and CDR2 SVGIG (reference sequence). V shed 5 bases and J 0 bases; nucleotides not matched to a gene: 6.

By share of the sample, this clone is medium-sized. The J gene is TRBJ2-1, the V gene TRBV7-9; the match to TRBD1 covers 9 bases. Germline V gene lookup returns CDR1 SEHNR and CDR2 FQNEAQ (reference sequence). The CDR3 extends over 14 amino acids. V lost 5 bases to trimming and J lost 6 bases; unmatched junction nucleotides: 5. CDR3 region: CASSGATGGNEQFF. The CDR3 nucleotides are TGTGCCAGCAGCGGGGCGACAGGGGGCAATGAGCAGTTCTTC.

The CDR3 coding sequence is TGTGCCAGCAGCGAGATCCTCGTGGGCCGTCGGTACTTC. Translated: CASSEILVGRRYF. This chain joins TRBV6-1 and TRBJ2-7; D remains unclear. The germline V and J ends were trimmed by 6 bases and 12 bases, with 21 bases remaining between them. Germline V lookup: CDR1 MNHNS, CDR2 SASEGT. The CDR3 sequence is 13 residues long.

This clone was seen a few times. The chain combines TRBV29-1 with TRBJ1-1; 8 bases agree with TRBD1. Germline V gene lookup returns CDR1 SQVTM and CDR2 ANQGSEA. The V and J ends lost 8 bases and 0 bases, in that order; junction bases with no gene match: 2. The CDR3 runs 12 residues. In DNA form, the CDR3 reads TGCAGCACAGGGGGATTGAACACTGAAGCTTTCTTT. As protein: CSTGGLNTEAFF.

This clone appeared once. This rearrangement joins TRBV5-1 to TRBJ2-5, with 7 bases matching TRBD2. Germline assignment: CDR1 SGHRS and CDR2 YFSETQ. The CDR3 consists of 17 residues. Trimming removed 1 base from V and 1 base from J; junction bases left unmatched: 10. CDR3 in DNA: TGCGCCAGCAGCTTGTGGAATCTAGCGGACGGCCAAGAGACCCAGTACTTC. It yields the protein CASSLWNLADGQETQYF.

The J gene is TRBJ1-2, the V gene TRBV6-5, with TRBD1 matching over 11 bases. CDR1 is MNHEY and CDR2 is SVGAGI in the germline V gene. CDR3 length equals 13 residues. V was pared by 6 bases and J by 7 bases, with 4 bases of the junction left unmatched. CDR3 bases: TGTGCCAGCAGGAGGACAGGGGGCGTTGGCTACACCTTC. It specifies CASRRTGGVGYTF.

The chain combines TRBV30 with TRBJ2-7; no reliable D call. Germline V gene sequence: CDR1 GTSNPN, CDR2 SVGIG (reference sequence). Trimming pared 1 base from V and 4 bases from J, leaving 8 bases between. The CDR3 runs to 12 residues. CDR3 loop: CAWSEQDYEQYF. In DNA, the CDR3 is TGTGCCTGGAGTGAACAAGATTACGAGCAGTACTTC.

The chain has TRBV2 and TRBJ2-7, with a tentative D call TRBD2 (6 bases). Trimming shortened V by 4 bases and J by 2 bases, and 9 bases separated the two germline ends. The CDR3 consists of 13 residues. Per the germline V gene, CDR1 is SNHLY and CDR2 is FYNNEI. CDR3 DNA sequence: TGTGCCAGCAGTGCGGGACTCGCCTACGAGCAGTACTTC. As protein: CASSAGLAYEQYF. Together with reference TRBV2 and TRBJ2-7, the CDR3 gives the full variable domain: EPEVTQTPSHQVTQMGQEVILRCVPISNHLYFYWYRQILGQKVEFLVSFYNNEISEKSEIFDDQFSVERPDGSNFTLKIRSTKLEDSAMYFCASSAGLAYEQYFGPGTRLTVT.

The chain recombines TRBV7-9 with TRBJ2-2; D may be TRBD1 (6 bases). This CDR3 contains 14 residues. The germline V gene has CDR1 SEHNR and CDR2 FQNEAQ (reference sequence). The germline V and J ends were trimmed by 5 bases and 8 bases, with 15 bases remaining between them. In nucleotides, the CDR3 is TGTGCCAGCAGCCCCGGGACATCGAATGGGGAGCTGTTTTTT. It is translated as CASSPGTSNGELFF. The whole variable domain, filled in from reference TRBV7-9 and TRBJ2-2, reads DTGVSQNPRHKITKRGQNVTFRCDPISEHNRLYWYRQTLGQGPEFLTYFQNEAQLEKSRLLSDRFSAERPKGSFSTLEIQRTEQGDSAMYLCASSPGTSNGELFFGEGSRLTVL.